These 29 T cell receptor beta chains share one sample of origin, sequenced in a study of cytomegalovirus exposure and HLA in healthy donors. Libraries were prepared by immunoSEQ multiplex PCR; TCRdb keeps only in-frame clonotypes and omits some of them. Seen here are fewer than 250,000 clones, 80% to 90% observed once, and the top ten hold 2.6%. The sequenced material came from PBMCs. The receptor source for this set is a man between 18 and 35 years old in good health and CMV-seronegative.

This chain connects TRBV27 to TRBJ2-7; TRBD2 agrees at 8 bases. There are 14 residues in the CDR3. V was pared by 8 bases and J by 3 bases, with 9 bases of the junction left unmatched. Germline V gene data show CDR1 as MNHEY and CDR2 as SMNVEV (reference sequence). CDR3 coding DNA: TGTGCCAGCTCGAAGCGGGAGTTAAACTACGAGCAGTACTTC. It is translated as CASSKRELNYEQYF.

This chain links TRBV19 with TRBJ2-7; TRBD2 might be the D (5 bases). The germline V gene encodes CDR1 LNHDA and CDR2 SQIVND (reference sequence). V shed 4 bases and J shed 6 bases, with 16 bases lying between them. The CDR3 sequence is 14 residues long. CDR3 DNA: TGTGCCAGTAGTAAGGCCGGGGAGATGATCGAGCAGTACTTC. This encodes CASSKAGEMIEQYF.

V and J are TRBV27 and TRBJ2-3, with a weak D call TRBD1 (5 bases). Germline-derived CDR1 and CDR2 are MNHEY and SMNVEV (reference sequence). The CDR3 is 15 amino acids. Trimming took off 1 base at V and 5 bases at J, with 13 bases between the two ends. CDR3 loop: CASSLYGARGDTQYF. CDR3 sequence (DNA): TGTGCCAGCAGTTTATATGGGGCTCGAGGAGATACGCAGTATTTT.

This clone was seen just once. The rearrangement joins TRBV10-1 to TRBJ2-4; D is unresolved. Trimming removed 10 bases from V and 4 bases from J, with 20 bases in between. The germline V gene has CDR1 WNHNN and CDR2 SYGVQD (reference sequence). The CDR3 runs to 15 residues. For the CDR3, the DNA is TGCGCCACCGGGTCCAGAAACGGTAAAAAAAACATTCAGTACTTC. This gives the protein CATGSRNGKKNIQYF.

CDR3 in amino acids: CASSWGQVMVEETQYF. The CDR3 nucleotides read TGTGCCAGCAGCTGGGGCCAGGTAATGGTTGAGGAGACCCAGTACTTC. The chain combines TRBV5-6 with TRBJ2-5; a weak D match, TRBD1 (5 bases). The CDR3 has 16 residues. Germline V gene data show CDR1 as SGHDT and CDR2 as YYEEEE. Trimming took off 3 bases at V and 5 bases at J, with 20 bases between the two ends.

J is TRBJ2-3 and V is TRBV28; 9 nucleotides agree with TRBD2. Germline CDR1 reads MDHEN; CDR2 reads SYDVKM. Trimming took 2 bases from V and 5 from J; bases not matched to a gene: 2. The CDR3 is made up of 14 amino acids. The CDR3 sequence is CASSLSSGRDTQYF. The CDR3 bases are TGTGCCAGCAGTTTAAGTAGCGGGAGAGATACGCAGTATTTT.

The genes are TRBV7-9 and TRBJ2-1; tentatively, D is TRBD1 (6 bases). The CDR3 sequence is 15 residues long. Between the trimmed V and J ends, which lost 3 bases and 7 bases, there was a span of 16 bases. The V gene's germline CDR1 is SEHNR and CDR2 FQNEAQ (reference sequence). CDR3 in DNA: TGTGCCAGCAGCTTCGTTGGAACAGGGAGTAATGAGCAGTTCTTC. Translating gives CASSFVGTGSNEQFF.

This clone has only one observation. The chain couples TRBV7-9 to TRBJ2-2; D perhaps matches TRBD2 (6 bases). V lost 3 bases, J lost 4 bases, and 9 bases lay in between. CDR3 size: 14 residues. CDR1 is SEHNR and CDR2 is FQNEAQ in the germline V gene (reference sequence). CDR3 in DNA: TGTGCCAGCAGCTTTGGGGGGAGCACCGGGGAGCTGTTTTTT. It specifies CASSFGGSTGELFF.

This clone was seen once. The chain employs TRBV9 and TRBJ2-7, with a possible D match to TRBD1 (5 bases). Germline CDR1 reads SGDLS; CDR2 reads YYNGEE. The CDR3 length is 13 residues. V was clipped by 5 bases and J by 7 bases, with 16 bases between them. In DNA form, the CDR3 reads TGTGCCAGCAGTAACTACCCAGGGTGGGAGCAGTACTTC. Encoded protein: CASSNYPGWEQYF. Using reference TRBV9 and TRBJ2-7 for the parts outside the CDR3, the full variable domain is DSGVTQTPKHLITATGQRVTLRCSPRSGDLSVYWYQQSLDQGLQFLIQYYNGEERAKGNILERFSAQQFPDLHSELNLSSLELGDSALYFCASSNYPGWEQYFGPGTRLTVT.

V gene TRBV29-1 combines with J gene TRBJ1-3; 8 bases fit TRBD1. Germline loops: CDR1 SQVTM, CDR2 ANQGSEA. Trimming removed 7 bases from V and 2 bases from J; junction bases left unmatched: 4. This CDR3 has 13 residues. CDR3 sequence (DNA): TGCAGCGCCGTGGGACAGGCTGGAAACACCATATATTTT. Residues: CSAVGQAGNTIYF.

This chain uses TRBV5-8 with TRBJ2-1; possibly TRBD1 for D (6 bases). Germline V gene sequence: CDR1 SGHTS, CDR2 YDEGEE. Trimming left V 4 bases short and J 0 bases short, with 14 bases between. This CDR3 comprises 16 residues. Here the CDR3 DNA reads TGTGCCAGCAGCCCTCGGACAGCGAGCTCCTACAATGAGCAGTTCTTC. This gives the protein CASSPRTASSYNEQFF.

The chain uses TRBV5-1 and TRBJ1-3, with TRBD1 identical over 10 bases. The CDR3 sequence is 15 residues long. V trimming: 3 bases; J trimming: 3 bases; junction bases outside the gene matches: 3. Germline assignment: CDR1 SGHRS and CDR2 YFSETQ. The chain's CDR3 is CASSYGTGDGNTIYF. CDR3 sequence (DNA): TGCGCCAGCAGCTACGGGACAGGGGATGGAAACACCATATATTTT.

The rearrangement uses TRBV6-6 and TRBJ1-3, with D tentatively TRBD1 (6 bases). This CDR3 is built from 13 residues. Trimming cost V 6 bases and J 2 bases, with 8 bases left between them. Germline values: CDR1 MNHNY, CDR2 SVGAGI (reference sequence). The CDR3 DNA sequence: TGTGCCAGCAGATCAGGGGCTGGAAACACCATATATTTT. It specifies CASRSGAGNTIYF.

V gene TRBV7-2 combines with J gene TRBJ2-1, with D possibly being TRBD1 (5 bases). V lost 5 bases and J 3 bases, leaving 11 bases between the germline ends. Germline V gene sequence: CDR1 SGHTA, CDR2 FQGNSA. The CDR3 is made up of 14 amino acids. Here the CDR3 DNA reads TGTGCCAGCAGCCAAGCAGGGTACTACAATGAGCAGTTCTTC. Translation gives CASSQAGYYNEQFF.

The CDR3: CASSDRQGSEKLFF. CDR3 DNA: TGTGCCAGCAGTGATAGACAGGGTTCGGAAAAACTGTTTTTT. V usage is TRBV6-1 and J usage is TRBJ1-4; TRBD1 matches 7 bases. The germline V gene encodes CDR1 MNHNS and CDR2 SASEGT. Unmatched junction bases numbered 6, after V lost 3 bases and J lost 8 bases. The CDR3 is 14 residues long.

The count of this clone is one. The chain uses TRBV14 and TRBJ1-1, with no clear D. Trimming pared 2 bases from V and 3 bases from J, leaving 4 bases between. CDR3 size: 12 residues. CDR1 SGHDN and CDR2 FVKESK come from the germline V gene. The CDR3 DNA reads as TGTGCCAGCAGCCAATATCACACTGAAGCTTTCTTT. Protein: CASSQYHTEAFF. The full variable domain, completed using reference TRBV14 and TRBJ1-1, is EAGVTQFPSHSVIEKGQTVTLRCDPISGHDNLYWYRRVMGKEIKFLLHFVKESKQDESGMPNNRFLAERTGGTYSTLKVQPAELEDSGVYFCASSQYHTEAFFGQGTRLTVV.

The CDR3 DNA reads as TGTGCCAGCAAAACAGGGGGCGTATGGGCAGATACGCAGTATTTT. It codes for CASKTGGVWADTQYF. The chain employs TRBV2 and TRBJ2-3; 9 bases are a match to TRBD1. Trimming at V came to 7 bases and at J to 4 bases, leaving 9 bases not matched to a gene. Germline-derived CDR1 and CDR2 are SNHLY and FYNNEI. The CDR3 contains 15 residues.

V and J are TRBV5-5 and TRBJ2-7; 11 bases match TRBD2. V shed 2 bases and J 9 bases; nucleotides not matched to a gene: 1. This CDR3 comprises 12 residues. Germline V gene sequence: CDR1 SGHKS, CDR2 YYEKEE (reference sequence). The CDR3 nucleotides are TGTGCCAGCAGCTTTCTAGCGGGGGGGCAGTACTTC. Residues: CASSFLAGGQYF.

CDR3 sequence (DNA): TGTGCCAGCAGTTTCCGACTAGCGAGTCCGGAAGAGACCCAGTACTTC. This codes for CASSFRLASPEETQYF. V gene TRBV6-5 combines with J gene TRBJ2-5, with TRBD2 matching over 8 bases. This CDR3 has 16 residues. V gave up 4 bases and J gave up 3 bases; unmatched junction bases: 10. From germline, CDR1 is MNHEY and CDR2 SVGAGI.

This chain joins TRBV10-3 and TRBJ1-1; 7 bases align to TRBD1. This CDR3 spans 13 amino acids. The V and J ends lost 6 bases and 4 bases, in that order; junction bases with no gene match: 5. Germline CDR1 ENHRY, CDR2 SYGVKD. The CDR3 DNA follows: TGTGCCATCAGAACAGGGGAGAGCACTGAAGCTTTCTTT. This sequence encodes CAIRTGESTEAFF.

The gene calls are TRBV9 and TRBJ1-4, with D possibly being TRBD1 (6 bases). V lost 3 bases to trimming and J lost 2 bases, with 8 bases between them. The CDR3 consists of 14 residues. The germline V gene has CDR1 SGDLS and CDR2 YYNGEE. The CDR3 spells CASSADSTNEKLFF. Written as DNA, the CDR3 is TGTGCCAGCAGCGCGGACAGCACTAATGAAAAACTGTTTTTT.

The chain combines TRBV27 with TRBJ2-3; D unclear. The CDR3 is 14 amino acids. The germline V gene has CDR1 MNHEY and CDR2 SMNVEV (reference sequence). Trimming shortened V by 5 bases and J by 3 bases, and 12 bases separated the two germline ends. CDR3 loop: CASSTYPGTDTQYF. The DNA for the CDR3 is TGTGCCAGCAGTACTTATCCCGGGACAGATACGCAGTATTTT.

This chain connects TRBV11-2 to TRBJ1-2; weak D call: TRBD1 (5 bases). The CDR3 extends over 13 amino acids. CDR1 is SGHAT and CDR2 is FQNNGV in the germline V gene. V lost 3 bases and J 7 bases, leaving 12 bases between the germline ends. The CDR3 loop is CASSFGGSGGYTF. For the CDR3, the DNA is TGTGCCAGCAGCTTTGGGGGGAGTGGTGGCTACACCTTC.

The rearrangement joins TRBV7-2 to TRBJ1-1; D not certain. V shed 4 bases and J shed 4 bases, with 13 bases lying between them. The CDR3 is made up of 14 amino acids. Germline-derived CDR1 and CDR2 are SGHTA and FQGNSA. Written as DNA, the CDR3 is TGTGCCAGCAGCTCCTCTGTCGTGAGCACTGAAGCTTTCTTT. Residues: CASSSSVVSTEAFF.

The sample holds one count of this clone. In DNA, the CDR3 is TGTGCCACCAGCAGAGACGGGATACTCGGAAACACCATATATTTT. Translation: CATSRDGILGNTIYF. The rearrangement uses TRBV15 and TRBJ1-3, with D unresolved. Germline lookup yields CDR1 LNHNV and CDR2 YYDKDF (reference sequence). V was pared by 0 bases and J by 4 bases, with 10 bases between. The CDR3 is made up of 15 amino acids.

The rearrangement links TRBV29-1 to TRBJ1-2; 8 bases line up with TRBD1. The CDR3 totals 12 residues. Germline V lookup: CDR1 SQVTM, CDR2 ANQGSEA. V dropped 6 bases and J dropped 4; count of bases not matched to a gene: 4. The CDR3 protein is CSVLQGAYGYTF. The DNA for the CDR3 is TGCAGCGTATTGCAGGGGGCCTATGGCTACACCTTC.

The chain carries TRBV5-6 and TRBJ2-7; D is perhaps TRBD2 (6 bases). Germline CDR1 reads SGHDT; CDR2 reads YYEEEE. The CDR3 loop spans 15 amino acids. Trimming removed 0 bases from V and 0 bases from J, with 10 bases in between. CDR3 coding DNA: TGTGCCAGCAGCTTGGTTGACGGGAGCTCCTACGAGCAGTACTTC. Residues: CASSLVDGSSYEQYF.

This chain joins TRBV29-1 and TRBJ1-2, with D possibly matching TRBD1 (6 bases). CDR1 and CDR2 from the germline V gene are SQVTM and ANQGSEA. The CDR3 has 14 residues. The V gene lost 6 bases and the J gene lost 4 bases, with 18 bases spanning the gap. CDR3 residues: CSVWFRGYSYGYTF. The DNA for the CDR3 is TGCAGCGTGTGGTTTAGGGGGTATTCCTATGGCTACACCTTC.

The chain couples TRBV27 to TRBJ2-1, with 7 bases matching TRBD2. CDR1 MNHEY and CDR2 SMNVEV come from the germline V gene (reference sequence). There are 16 residues in the CDR3. The V and J ends lost 5 bases and 6 bases, in that order; junction bases with no gene match: 13. CDR3 nucleotide sequence: TGTGCCAGCAGTGGAGGCCTCCGGGACTACTCCAATGAGCAGTTCTTC. It codes for CASSGGLRDYSNEQFF.